Described below is a single T cell receptor (beta chain) sequence and its context. Treatment indicated: around 19 received Ad26.COV2.S at low or high dose, single or two shots; roughly five received placebo; per-sample allocation not given. On day 63 after the first injection, vaccine and placebo recipients gave samples. The repertoire was sequenced with immunoSEQ multiplex PCR; TCRdb's copy has only in-frame clones and lacks some. The sample has about 350,000 clones, 86% seen once; the top ten hold approximately 11%. The data were taken from a study of Ad26.COV2.S vaccination and SARS-CoV-2 variants. Deletions cut 1 base from V and 1 base from J, with 7 bases between. This CDR3 comprises 14 residues. Germline-derived CDR1 and CDR2 are LNHDA and SQIVND (reference sequence).

V usage is TRBV19 and J usage is TRBJ1-1, with D unresolved. This specimen consisted of peripheral blood, obtained in a trial of Ad26.COV2.S vaccine versus placebo. The TCR comes from a person between 18 and 65 years old who received the Ad26.COV2.S COVID-19 vaccine or a placebo. The CDR3 spells CASSIVLWNTEAFF. The CDR3 DNA follows: TGTGCCAGTAGTATAGTGTTGTGGAACACTGAAGCTTTCTTT.